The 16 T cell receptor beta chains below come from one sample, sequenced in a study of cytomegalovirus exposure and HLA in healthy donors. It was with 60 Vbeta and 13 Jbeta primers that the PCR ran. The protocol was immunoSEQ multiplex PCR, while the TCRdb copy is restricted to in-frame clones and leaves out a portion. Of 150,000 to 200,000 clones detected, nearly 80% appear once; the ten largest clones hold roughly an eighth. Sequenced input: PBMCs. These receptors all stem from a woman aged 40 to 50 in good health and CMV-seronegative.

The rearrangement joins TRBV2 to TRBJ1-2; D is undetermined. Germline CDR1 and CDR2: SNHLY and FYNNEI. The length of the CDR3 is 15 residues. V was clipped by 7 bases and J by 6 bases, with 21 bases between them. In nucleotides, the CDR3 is TGTGCCAGCAACTGGGCGGCTCCCCTGGAGGATGGCTACACCTTC. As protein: CASNWAAPLEDGYTF.

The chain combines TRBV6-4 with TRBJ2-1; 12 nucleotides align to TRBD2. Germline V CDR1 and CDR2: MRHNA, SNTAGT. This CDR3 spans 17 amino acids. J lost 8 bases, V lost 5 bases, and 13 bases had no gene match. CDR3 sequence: CASSPGVTSGRPDEQFF. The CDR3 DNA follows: TGTGCCAGCAGTCCGGGGGTGACTAGCGGGAGACCGGATGAGCAGTTCTTC.

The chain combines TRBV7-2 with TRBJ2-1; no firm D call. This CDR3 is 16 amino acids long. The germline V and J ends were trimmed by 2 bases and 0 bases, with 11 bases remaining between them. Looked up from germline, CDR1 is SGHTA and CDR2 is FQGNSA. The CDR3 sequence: CASSLFPPNSYNEQFF. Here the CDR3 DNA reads TGTGCCAGCAGCTTATTTCCCCCCAACTCCTACAATGAGCAGTTCTTC.

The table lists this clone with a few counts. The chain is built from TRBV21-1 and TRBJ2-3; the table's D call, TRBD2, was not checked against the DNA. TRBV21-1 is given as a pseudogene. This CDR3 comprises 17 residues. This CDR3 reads CASSKVGGVSMWDTQYF. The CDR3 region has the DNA TGTGCCAGCAGCAAAGTCGGGGGGGTCTCAATGTGGGATACGCAGTATTTT.

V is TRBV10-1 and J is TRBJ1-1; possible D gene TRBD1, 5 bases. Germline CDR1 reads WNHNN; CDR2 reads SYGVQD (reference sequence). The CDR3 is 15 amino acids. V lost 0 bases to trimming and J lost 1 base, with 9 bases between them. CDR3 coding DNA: TGCGCCAGCAGTGAGTCCGGCAGGGAGAACACTGAAGCTTTCTTT. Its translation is CASSESGRENTEAFF.

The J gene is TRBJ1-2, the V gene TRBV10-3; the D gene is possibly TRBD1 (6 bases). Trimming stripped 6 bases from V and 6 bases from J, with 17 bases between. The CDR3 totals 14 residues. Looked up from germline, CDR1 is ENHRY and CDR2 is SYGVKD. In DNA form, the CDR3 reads TGTGCCATCAGGGGGGAAGGGAGACAGGATGGCTACACCTTC. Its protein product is CAIRGEGRQDGYTF.

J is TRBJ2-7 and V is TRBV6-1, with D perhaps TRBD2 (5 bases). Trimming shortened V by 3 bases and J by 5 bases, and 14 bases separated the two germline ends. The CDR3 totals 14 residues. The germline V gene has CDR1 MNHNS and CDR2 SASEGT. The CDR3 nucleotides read TGTGCCAGCAGTGAGTGGACTTTGGGCAACGAGCAGTACTTC. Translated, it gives CASSEWTLGNEQYF.

The CDR3 here is CASSRTTYNEQFF. The DNA for the CDR3 is TGTGCCAGCTCCCGGACAACCTACAATGAGCAGTTCTTC. This sequence joins TRBV18 and TRBJ2-1; D possibly corresponds to TRBD1 (5 bases). The CDR3 is 13 amino acids. Germline CDR1 KGHSH, CDR2 LQKENI. V lost 6 bases, J lost 2 bases, and 8 bases lay in between.

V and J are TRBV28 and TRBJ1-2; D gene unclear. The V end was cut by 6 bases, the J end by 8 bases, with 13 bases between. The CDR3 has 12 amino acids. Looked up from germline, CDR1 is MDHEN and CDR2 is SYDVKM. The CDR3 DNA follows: TGTGCCAGCAGACCCGACACTCGGGGCTACACCTTC. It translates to CASRPDTRGYTF.

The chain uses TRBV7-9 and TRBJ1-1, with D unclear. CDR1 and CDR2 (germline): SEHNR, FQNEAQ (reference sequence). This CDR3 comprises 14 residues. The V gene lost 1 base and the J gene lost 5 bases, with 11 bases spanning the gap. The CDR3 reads CASSLDGRRTEAFF. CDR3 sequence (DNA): TGTGCCAGCAGCTTAGATGGAAGGAGGACTGAAGCTTTCTTT.

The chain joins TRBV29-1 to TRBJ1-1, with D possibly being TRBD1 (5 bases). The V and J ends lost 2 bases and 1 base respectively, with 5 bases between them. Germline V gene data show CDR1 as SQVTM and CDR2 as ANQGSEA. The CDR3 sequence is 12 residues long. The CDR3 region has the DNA TGCAGCGTTGAACAGGGGAACACTGAAGCTTTCTTT. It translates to CSVEQGNTEAFF.

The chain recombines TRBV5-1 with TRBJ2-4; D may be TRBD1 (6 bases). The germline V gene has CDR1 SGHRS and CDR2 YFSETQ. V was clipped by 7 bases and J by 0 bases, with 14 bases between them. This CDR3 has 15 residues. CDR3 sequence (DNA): TGCGCCAGCTCTATCAGGGGCCTAGCCAAAAACATTCAGTACTTC. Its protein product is CASSIRGLAKNIQYF.

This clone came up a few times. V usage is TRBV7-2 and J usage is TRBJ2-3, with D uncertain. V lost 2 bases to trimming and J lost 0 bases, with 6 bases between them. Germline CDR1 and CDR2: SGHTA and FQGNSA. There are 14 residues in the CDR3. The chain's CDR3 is CASSLFTSTDTQYF. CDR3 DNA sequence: TGTGCCAGCAGCTTATTCACTAGCACAGATACGCAGTATTTT.

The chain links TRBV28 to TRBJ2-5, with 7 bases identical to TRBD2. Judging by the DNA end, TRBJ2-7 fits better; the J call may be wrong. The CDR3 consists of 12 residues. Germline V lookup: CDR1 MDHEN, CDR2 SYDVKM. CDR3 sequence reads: CASGGDSYEQYF. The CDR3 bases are TGTGCCAGCGGGGGGGACTCCTACGAGCAGTACTTC.

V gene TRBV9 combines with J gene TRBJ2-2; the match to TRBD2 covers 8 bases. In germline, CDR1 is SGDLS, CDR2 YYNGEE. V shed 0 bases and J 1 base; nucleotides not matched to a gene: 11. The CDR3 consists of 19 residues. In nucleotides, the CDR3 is TGTGCCAGCAGCGTAGCTCCCGGGCGCGGGAGGTGGAACACCGGGGAGCTGTTTTTT. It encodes CASSVAPGRGRWNTGELFF.

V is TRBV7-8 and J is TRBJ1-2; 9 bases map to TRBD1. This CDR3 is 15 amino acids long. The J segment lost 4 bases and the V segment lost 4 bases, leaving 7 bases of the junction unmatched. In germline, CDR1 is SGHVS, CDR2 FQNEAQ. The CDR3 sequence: CASSSLPGQGYGYTF. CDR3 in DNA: TGTGCCAGCAGCTCCCTGCCGGGACAGGGCTATGGCTACACCTTC.